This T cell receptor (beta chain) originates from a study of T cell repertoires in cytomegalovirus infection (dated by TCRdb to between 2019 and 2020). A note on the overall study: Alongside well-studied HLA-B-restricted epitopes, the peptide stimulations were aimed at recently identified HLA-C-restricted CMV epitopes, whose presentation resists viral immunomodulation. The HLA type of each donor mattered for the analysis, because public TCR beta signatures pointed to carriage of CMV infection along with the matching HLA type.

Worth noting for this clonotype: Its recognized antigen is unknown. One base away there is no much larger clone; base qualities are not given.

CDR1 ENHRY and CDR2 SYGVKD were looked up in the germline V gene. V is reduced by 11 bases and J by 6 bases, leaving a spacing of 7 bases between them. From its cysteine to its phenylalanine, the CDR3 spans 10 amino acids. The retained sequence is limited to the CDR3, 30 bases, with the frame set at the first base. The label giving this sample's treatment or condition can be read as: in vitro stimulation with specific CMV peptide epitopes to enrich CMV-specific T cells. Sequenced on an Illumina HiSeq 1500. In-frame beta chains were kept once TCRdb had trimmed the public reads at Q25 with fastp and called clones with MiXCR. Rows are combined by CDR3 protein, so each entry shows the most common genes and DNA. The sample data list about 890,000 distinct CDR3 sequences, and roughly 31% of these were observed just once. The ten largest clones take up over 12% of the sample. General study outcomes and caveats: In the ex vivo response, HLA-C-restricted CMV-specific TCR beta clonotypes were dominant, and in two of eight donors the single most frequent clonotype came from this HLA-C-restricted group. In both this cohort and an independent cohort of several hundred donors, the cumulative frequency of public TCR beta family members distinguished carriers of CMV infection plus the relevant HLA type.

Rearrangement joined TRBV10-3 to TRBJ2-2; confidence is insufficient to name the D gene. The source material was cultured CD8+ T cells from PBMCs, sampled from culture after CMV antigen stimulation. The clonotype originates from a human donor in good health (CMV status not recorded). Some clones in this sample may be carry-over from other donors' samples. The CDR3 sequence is CAVGAGELFF. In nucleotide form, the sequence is TGTGCCGTTGGGGCCGGGGAGCTGTTTTTT.